This TCR beta chain originates from a study of regulatory T cells in long-lasting Graves disease. Time point in this sample: persistent/refractory GD, antithyroid drugs over 5 years with positive TRAb. Preparation of the TCR library used RNA extracted from PBMCs. For TCR beta, libraries came from iRepertoire HTBI primers and Arm-PCR of CDR3 regions. TCRdb recomputed calls from the multiplex PCR reads with MiXCR, one row per CDR3 protein. The table includes approximately 400,000 distinct CDR3 sequences, roughly 20% detected once. Findings and caveats of the study: Authors noted too few samples as a limitation.

As concerns this clonotype: Its antigen remains unidentified.

The clonotype originates from a female donor with Graves disease. Sequencing was performed on peripheral blood mononuclear cells (PBMCs), taken when the disease was refractory, from a patient treated with antithyroid drugs.

CDR3 in amino acids: CATSGWGDRAETQYF. The DNA of the CDR3 is TGTGCCACCAGCGGGTGGGGAGACAGGGCAGAGACCCAGTACTTC. This chain connects TRBV15 to TRBJ2-5; 7 bases are a match to TRBD1. The V and J ends lost 5 bases and 4 bases, in that order; junction bases with no gene match: 10. The CDR3 is 15 residues long. Germline V gives CDR1 LNHNV, CDR2 YYDKDF (reference sequence).